This T cell receptor beta chain stems from a study of cytomegalovirus exposure and HLA in healthy donors. Findings and limits, study-wide: Within an earlier analysis, most TCR beta V segments proved productive either about 87% or about 30% of the time. The classifier reportedly diagnosed cytomegalovirus status with high specificity and sensitivity.

The germline V gene encodes CDR1 SGHRS and CDR2 YFSETQ. The J segment lost 6 bases and the V segment lost 4 bases, leaving 11 bases of the junction unmatched. CDR3 length: 15 amino acids. PCR involved 60 Vbeta and 13 Jbeta primers. Repertoires were generated with immunoSEQ multiplex PCR, while TCRdb's copy carries only in-frame clones and drops some. This table holds some 150,000 clones, around 74% found once. For this clone: Its antigen is still unknown.

The chain is built from TRBV5-1 and TRBJ2-5; 8 bases are a match to TRBD2. The receptor's source is a man between 45 and 60 years old in good health and CMV-seropositive. Sequenced input: PBMCs. The CDR3 bases are TGCGCCAGCAGCCCCGGACTAGCACGTCTTAAGACCCAGTACTTC. Translated, it gives CASSPGLARLKTQYF.